This T cell receptor (beta chain) originates from a study of cytomegalovirus exposure and HLA in healthy donors. Study-wide points: According to an earlier analysis, most TCR beta V segments yielded productive rearrangements about 90% or about 30% of the time. In a later analysis, HLA-associated TCR beta chains were more clonally expanded than equally common others.

This clone was recorded a few times. As yet, its antigen is unknown. The CDR3 length is 16 residues. J was trimmed by 4 bases and V by 6 bases; bases with no gene match: 5. From germline, CDR1 is MDHEN and CDR2 SYDVKM. The PCR made use of 60 Vbeta and 13 Jbeta primers. TCRdb keeps only in-frame clones here, not all; method: immunoSEQ multiplex PCR. The sample shows roughly 50,000 clones, roughly 84% of them seen only once. The sequenced sample consisted of PBMCs. The chain carries TRBV28 and TRBJ2-3; 15 bases map to TRBD2. This receptor was obtained from a woman aged 18-30 years in good health and CMV-seronegative. The CDR3 DNA reads TGTGCCAGCAGCCGGACTAGCGGGAGGGTGTCAGATACGCAGTATTTT. It translates to CASSRTSGRVSDTQYF.